This entry concerns a single TCR beta chain. This entry comes from a study of control samples from healthy donors and cancer patients. The CDR3 covers 13 residues. V was clipped by 5 bases and J by 3 bases, with 10 bases between them. CDR1 is SEHNR and CDR2 is FQNEAQ in the germline V gene (reference sequence). Generated by immunoSEQ multiplex PCR, the TCRdb table keeps only in-frame clones and is missing some. The data show a few hundred thousand clones, with roughly 90% seen just once and just under 6.5% held by the top ten. This chain connects TRBV7-9 to TRBJ1-1; no clear D. Sequencing was performed on PBMCs. This receptor was identified in a man aged 40-49 years with head and neck cancer. DNA for the CDR3: TGTGCCAGCAGCACCGCCAGCTACACTGAAGCTTTCTTT. The encoded protein is CASSTASYTEAFF.